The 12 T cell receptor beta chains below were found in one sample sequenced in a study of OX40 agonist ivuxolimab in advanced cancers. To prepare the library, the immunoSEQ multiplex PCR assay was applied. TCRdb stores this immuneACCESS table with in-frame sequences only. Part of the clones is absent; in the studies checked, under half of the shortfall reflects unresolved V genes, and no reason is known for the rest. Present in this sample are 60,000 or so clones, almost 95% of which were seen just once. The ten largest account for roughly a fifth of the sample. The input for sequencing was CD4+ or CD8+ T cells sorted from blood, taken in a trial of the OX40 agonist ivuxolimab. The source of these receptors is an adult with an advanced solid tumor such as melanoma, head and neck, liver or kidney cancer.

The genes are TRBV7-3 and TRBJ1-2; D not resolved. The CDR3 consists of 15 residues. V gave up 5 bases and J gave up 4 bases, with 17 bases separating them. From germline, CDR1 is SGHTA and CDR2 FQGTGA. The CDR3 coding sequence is TGTGCCAGCAGCCCACGTGGAGGGCGCGTCTATGGCTACACCTTC. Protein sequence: CASSPRGGRVYGYTF.

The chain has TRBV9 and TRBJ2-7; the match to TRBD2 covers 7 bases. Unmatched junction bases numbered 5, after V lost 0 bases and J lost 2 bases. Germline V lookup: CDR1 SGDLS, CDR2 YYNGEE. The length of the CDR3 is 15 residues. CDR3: CASSVAGGSPYEQYF. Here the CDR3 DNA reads TGTGCCAGCAGCGTAGCAGGCGGGAGTCCCTACGAGCAGTACTTC.

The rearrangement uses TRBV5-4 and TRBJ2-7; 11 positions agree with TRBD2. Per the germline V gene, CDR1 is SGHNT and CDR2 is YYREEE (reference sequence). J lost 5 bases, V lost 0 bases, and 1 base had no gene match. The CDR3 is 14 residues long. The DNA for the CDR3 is TGTGCCAGCAGCTTGGAACTAGCGGGAGACGAGCAGTACTTC. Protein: CASSLELAGDEQYF.

The CDR3 is CASNVETGHEQYF. The CDR3 nucleotides are TGTGCCAGTAATGTTGAGACAGGCCACGAGCAGTACTTC. V usage is TRBV19 and J usage is TRBJ2-7; a possible D gene is TRBD1 (6 bases). Between the trimmed V and J ends, which lost 7 bases and 5 bases, there was a span of 15 bases. There are 13 residues in the CDR3. Germline lookup yields CDR1 LNHDA and CDR2 SQIVND (reference sequence).

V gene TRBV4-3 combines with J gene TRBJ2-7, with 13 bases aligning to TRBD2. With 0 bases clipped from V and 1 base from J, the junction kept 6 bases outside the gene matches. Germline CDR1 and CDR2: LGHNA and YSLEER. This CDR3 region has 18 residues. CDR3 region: CASSQDFTSGRGSYEQYF. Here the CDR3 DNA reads TGCGCCAGCAGCCAAGATTTCACTAGCGGGAGGGGATCCTACGAGCAGTACTTC.

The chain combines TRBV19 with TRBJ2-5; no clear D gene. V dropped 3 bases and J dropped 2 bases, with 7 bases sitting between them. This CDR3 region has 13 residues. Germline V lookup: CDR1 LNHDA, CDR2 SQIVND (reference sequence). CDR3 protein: CASSMAMQETQYF. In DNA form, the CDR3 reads TGTGCCAGTAGTATGGCTATGCAAGAGACCCAGTACTTC.

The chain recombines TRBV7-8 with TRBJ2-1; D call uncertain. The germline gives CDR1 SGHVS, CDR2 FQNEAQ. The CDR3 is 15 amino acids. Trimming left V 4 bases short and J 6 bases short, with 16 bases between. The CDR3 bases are TGTGCCAGCAGCTCCGCTAGGGTGGGCATCAATGAGCAGTTCTTC. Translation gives CASSSARVGINEQFF.

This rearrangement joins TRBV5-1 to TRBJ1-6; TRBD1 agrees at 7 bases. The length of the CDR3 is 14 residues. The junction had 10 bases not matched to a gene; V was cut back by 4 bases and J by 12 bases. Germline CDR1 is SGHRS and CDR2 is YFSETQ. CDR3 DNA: TGCGCCAGCAGCCTCGGGACAGCTCTTGGACCCCTCCACTTT. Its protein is CASSLGTALGPLHF.

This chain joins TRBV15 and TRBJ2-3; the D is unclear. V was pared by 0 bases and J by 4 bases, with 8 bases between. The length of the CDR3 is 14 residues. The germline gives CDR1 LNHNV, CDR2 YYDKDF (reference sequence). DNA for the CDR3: TGTGCCACCAGCAGAGATTCCCTGGCAGATACGCAGTATTTT. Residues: CATSRDSLADTQYF. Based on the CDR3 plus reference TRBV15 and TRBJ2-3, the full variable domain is DAMVIQNPRYQVTQFGKPVTLSCSQTLNHNVMYWYQQKSSQAPKLLFHYYDKDFNNEADTPDNFQSRRPNTSFCFLDIRSPGLGDTAMYLCATSRDSLADTQYFGPGTRLTVL.

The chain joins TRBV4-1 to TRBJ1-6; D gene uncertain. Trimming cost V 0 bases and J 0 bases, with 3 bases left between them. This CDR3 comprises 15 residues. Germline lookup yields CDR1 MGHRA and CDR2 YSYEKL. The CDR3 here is CASSQEGSYNSPLHF. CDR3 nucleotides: TGCGCCAGCAGCCAAGAAGGCTCCTATAATTCACCCCTCCACTTT.

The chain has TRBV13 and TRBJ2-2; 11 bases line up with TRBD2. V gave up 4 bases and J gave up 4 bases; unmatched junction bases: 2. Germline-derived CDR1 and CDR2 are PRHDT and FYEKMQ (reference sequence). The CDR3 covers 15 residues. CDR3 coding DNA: TGTGCCAGCAGCTCGGGACTAGCGGTCACCGGGGAGCTGTTTTTT. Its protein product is CASSSGLAVTGELFF. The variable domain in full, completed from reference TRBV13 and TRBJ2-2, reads AAGVIQSPRHLIKEKRETATLKCYPIPRHDTVYWYQQGPGQDPQFLISFYEKMQSDKGSIPDRFSAQQFSDYHSELNMSSLELGDSALYFCASSSGLAVTGELFFGEGSRLTVL.

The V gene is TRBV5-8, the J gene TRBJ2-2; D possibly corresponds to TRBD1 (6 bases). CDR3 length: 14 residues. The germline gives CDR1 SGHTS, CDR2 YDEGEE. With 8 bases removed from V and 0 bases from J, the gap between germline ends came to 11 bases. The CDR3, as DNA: TGTGCCAGGAGGGGGAGACCGAACACCGGGGAGCTGTTTTTT. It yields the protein CARRGRPNTGELFF.